The next 21 T cell receptor beta chains were all read from a single sample in a study of blood T cells in healthy people across ages. PCR was performed a second time for roughly 6 to 12 cycles using a sample-barcoded 5' primer and a J-beta primer mix. One entry per CDR3 protein, called by TCRdb with MiXCR from the 5' RACE reads. The sample has 700,000 to 950,000 distinct CDR3 sequences, about 62% seen once. Sequences were obtained from blood. These receptors were taken from a man aged 30 to 39 in good health.

This clonotype has only one observation. V usage is TRBV12-3 or TRBV12-4 and J usage is TRBJ2-1; D assignment may be TRBD1 or TRBD2 (5 bases each). Trimming pared 8 bases from V and 2 bases from J, leaving 13 bases between. The CDR3 covers 14 residues. As DNA, the CDR3 is TGTGCCAGCGGGGACCAAGGGGCCTACAATGAGCAGTTCTTC. It is translated as CASGDQGAYNEQFF.

V usage is TRBV7-2 and J usage is TRBJ2-7, with D perhaps matching TRBD1 or TRBD2 (5 bases each). Trimming pared 2 bases from V and 0 bases from J, leaving 11 bases between. Germline CDR1 is SGHTA and CDR2 is FQGNSA. CDR3 length: 15 residues. CDR3: CASSLSPGSSYEQYF. In DNA, the CDR3 is TGTGCCAGCAGCTTATCACCAGGGAGCTCCTACGAGCAGTACTTC.

The gene calls are TRBV20-1 and TRBJ1-2, with a weak D call TRBD1 (5 bases). Germline V gives CDR1 DFQATT, CDR2 SNEGSKA (reference sequence). V shed 2 bases and J shed 10 bases, with 17 bases lying between them. The CDR3 is 13 amino acids. The CDR3 loop is CSARRGELMVYTF. The CDR3 region has the DNA TGCAGTGCTAGACGGGGGGAGCTTATGGTCTACACCTTC.

This chain connects TRBV27 to TRBJ2-7, with D perhaps assigned TRBD1 or TRBD2 (5 bases each). V dropped 5 bases and J dropped 3 bases, with 20 bases sitting between them. Germline V gene sequence: CDR1 MNHEY, CDR2 SMNVEV (reference sequence). There are 16 residues in the CDR3. CDR3: CASSKKGPTFGYEQYF. The CDR3 DNA sequence: TGTGCCAGCAGTAAAAAGGGACCAACCTTTGGCTACGAGCAGTACTTC.

CDR3 amino acids: CASSLRQAWVYGYTF. CDR3 DNA sequence: TGTGCCAGCAGCTTAAGACAGGCCTGGGTCTATGGCTACACCTTC. The V gene is TRBV5-6, the J gene TRBJ1-2, with a tentative D call TRBD1 (6 bases). V was cut by 2 bases and J by 4 bases, with 15 bases left in between. CDR1 SGHDT and CDR2 YYEEEE come from the germline V gene. This CDR3 has 15 residues.

This chain uses TRBV6-6 with TRBJ2-7, with D perhaps matching TRBD2 (5 bases). V gave up 7 bases and J gave up 10 bases, with 23 bases separating them. The CDR3 sequence is 14 residues long. In germline, CDR1 is MNHNY, CDR2 SVGAGI (reference sequence). In DNA, the CDR3 is TGTGCCAGCACCCTGAATGGCAACCTGGAGGCCCAGTACTTC. Protein product: CASTLNGNLEAQYF.

The V and J genes are TRBV5-1 and TRBJ2-5; D gene uncertain. Trimming cost V 4 bases and J 0 bases, with 4 bases left between them. The germline gives CDR1 SGHRS, CDR2 YFSETQ. CDR3 size: 12 residues. CDR3 in amino acids: CASSDHQETQYF. The CDR3 DNA reads TGCGCCAGCAGCGATCACCAAGAGACCCAGTACTTC.

V usage is TRBV7-9 and J usage is TRBJ2-1; 9 nucleotides match TRBD2. The germline V gene encodes CDR1 SEHNR and CDR2 FQNEAQ (reference sequence). The CDR3 is made up of 15 amino acids. V shed 2 bases, J shed 7 bases, and the junction held 6 bases outside the gene matches. This CDR3 is CASSLLGLATNEQFF. The CDR3 nucleotides are TGTGCCAGCAGCTTATTGGGACTAGCTACTAATGAGCAGTTCTTC.

The rearrangement joins TRBV6-5 to TRBJ1-4; 8 bases match TRBD1. V shed 0 bases and J 7 bases; nucleotides not matched to a gene: 4. This CDR3 region has 15 residues. Germline values: CDR1 MNHEY, CDR2 SVGAGI. This CDR3 reads CASSYSRGQVEKLFF. The CDR3 DNA reads as TGTGCCAGCAGTTACTCCAGGGGGCAGGTTGAAAAACTGTTTTTT.

The chain combines TRBV3-1 with TRBJ1-1, with D hard to call. Germline V gene lookup returns CDR1 LGHDT and CDR2 YNNKEL (reference sequence). V was cut by 0 bases and J by 0 bases, with 8 bases left in between. The CDR3 is 15 residues long. CDR3 DNA sequence: TGTGCCAGCAGCCAAGACACTAACATGAACACTGAAGCTTTCTTT. It translates to CASSQDTNMNTEAFF.

The chain employs TRBV15 and TRBJ2-5; D unresolved. Germline assignment: CDR1 LNHNV and CDR2 YYDKDF (reference sequence). The CDR3 is made up of 13 amino acids. V dropped 3 bases and J dropped 5 bases, with 10 bases sitting between them. CDR3: CATSSLPAETQYF. The CDR3 nucleotides are TGTGCCACCAGCAGCCTCCCGGCGGAGACCCAGTACTTC.

The chain uses TRBV30 and TRBJ2-4; D possibly uses TRBD1 or TRBD2 (5 bases each). The V end was cut by 8 bases, the J end by 13 bases, with 21 bases between. Germline CDR1 and CDR2: GTSNPN and SVGIG (reference sequence). This CDR3 is built from 12 residues. Here the CDR3 reads CAIEGPQTKQYF. CDR3 nucleotide sequence: TGTGCCATTGAGGGGCCTCAGACGAAGCAGTACTTC. Looking up the rest from reference TRBV30 and TRBJ2-4 gives the full variable domain: SQTIHQWPATLVQPVGSPLSLECTVEGTSNPNLYWYRQAAGRGLQLLFYSVGIGQISSEVPQNLSASRPQDRQFILSSKKLLLSDSGFYLCAIEGPQTKQYFGAGTRLSVL.

This rearrangement joins TRBV28 to TRBJ2-5; no clear D. V lost 4 bases and J 5 bases, leaving 17 bases between the germline ends. The CDR3 loop spans 15 amino acids. CDR1 and CDR2 (germline): MDHEN, SYDVKM. The DNA of the CDR3 is TGTGCCAGCAGTTCCCCTTTGGGCTATCAGGAGACCCAGTACTTC. Its protein product is CASSSPLGYQETQYF.

This clonotype appeared a few times. V and J are TRBV7-2 and TRBJ2-1; D gene uncertain. CDR1 and CDR2 (germline): SGHTA, FQGNSA. V was cut by 1 base and J by 5 bases, with 6 bases left in between. This CDR3 region has 13 residues. The CDR3 protein is CASSLVRNNEQFF. CDR3 nucleotide sequence: TGTGCCAGCAGCTTAGTGCGAAACAATGAGCAGTTCTTC.

This chain links TRBV6-2 or TRBV6-3 with TRBJ2-7, with D unresolved. Germline assignment: CDR1 MNHEY and CDR2 SVGEGT. The CDR3 sequence is 13 residues long. V dropped 5 bases and J dropped 2 bases, with 10 bases sitting between them. The CDR3 spells CASSHNSPYEQYF. The CDR3 nucleotides are TGTGCCAGCAGTCACAACAGTCCCTACGAGCAGTACTTC.

This sequence joins TRBV6-4 and TRBJ2-1, with D possibly matching TRBD1 (6 bases). The CDR3 sequence is 13 residues long. V was shortened by 3 bases and J by 7 bases, with 10 bases between the two germline ends. In germline, CDR1 is MRHNA, CDR2 SNTAGT. CDR3 sequence: CASSEEGVNEQFF. CDR3 bases: TGTGCCAGCAGTGAAGAGGGGGTTAATGAGCAGTTCTTC.

V and J are TRBV7-9 and TRBJ2-3; 8 bases line up with TRBD1. The trim removed 5 bases at V and 3 bases at J, leaving 10 bases unmatched. CDR3 size: 16 residues. CDR1 is SEHNR and CDR2 is FQNEAQ in the germline V gene (reference sequence). CDR3: CASSTRTGKVTDTQYF. As DNA, the CDR3 is TGTGCCAGCAGCACCCGGACAGGGAAAGTTACAGATACGCAGTATTTT.

The chain links TRBV20-1 to TRBJ2-5, with no clear D. This CDR3 has 15 residues. The V gene's germline CDR1 is DFQATT and CDR2 SNEGSKA (reference sequence). The V end lost 6 bases, the J end lost 2 bases, and 19 bases lay between the germline ends. CDR3 DNA: TGCAGTGCCTCCTACTCTGGAGTGACACAAGAGACCCAGTACTTC. Protein product: CSASYSGVTQETQYF.

This clonotype turned up a few times. The chain couples TRBV7-2 to TRBJ2-5; the match to TRBD2 covers 9 bases. The J call may be mistaken, given a closer DNA end match to TRBJ2-7. This CDR3 is built from 13 residues. Germline V lookup: CDR1 SGHTA, CDR2 FQGNSA. Written as DNA, the CDR3 is TGTGCCAGCAGCTCGAATAGCGGGAGCGAGCAGTACTTC. It translates to CASSSNSGSEQYF.

The chain employs TRBV6-5 and TRBJ2-5; TRBD1 might be the D (6 bases). The V end was cut by 0 bases, the J end by 1 base, with 12 bases between. The CDR3 sequence is 16 residues long. In germline, CDR1 is MNHEY, CDR2 SVGAGI. This CDR3 reads CASSYSGRGLQETQYF. The DNA for the CDR3 is TGTGCCAGCAGTTACTCTGGCAGGGGCCTCCAAGAGACCCAGTACTTC.

This chain links TRBV2 with TRBJ2-7; 10 nucleotides align to TRBD1. CDR3 length: 13 residues. From germline, CDR1 is SNHLY and CDR2 FYNNEI. Unmatched junction bases numbered 4, after V lost 8 bases and J lost 3 bases. The CDR3 spells CASGGTGDYEQYF. The CDR3 DNA follows: TGTGCCAGCGGGGGGACAGGGGACTACGAGCAGTACTTC.